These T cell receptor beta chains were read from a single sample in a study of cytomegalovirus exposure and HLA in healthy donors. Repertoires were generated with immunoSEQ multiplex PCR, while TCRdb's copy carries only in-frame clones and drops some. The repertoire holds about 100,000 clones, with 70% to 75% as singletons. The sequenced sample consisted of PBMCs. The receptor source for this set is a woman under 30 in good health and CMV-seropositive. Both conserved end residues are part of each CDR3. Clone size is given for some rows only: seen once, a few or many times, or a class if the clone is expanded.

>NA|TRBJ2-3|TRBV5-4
CASSLGGKWGTDTQYF
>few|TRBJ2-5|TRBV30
CAWSGPSETQYF
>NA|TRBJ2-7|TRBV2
CASSGDRGYEQYF
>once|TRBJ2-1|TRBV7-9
CASSLAQISGSGSLYEQFF
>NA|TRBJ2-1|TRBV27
CASSPLAGGLNNEQFF
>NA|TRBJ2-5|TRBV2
CASSELGRETQYF
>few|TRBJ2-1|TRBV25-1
CATTREGGSNNEQFF
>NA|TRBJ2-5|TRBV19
CASSIRAGGETQYF
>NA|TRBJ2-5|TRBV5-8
CASSFTGAGETQYF
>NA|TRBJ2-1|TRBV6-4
CASSLAGESNEQFF
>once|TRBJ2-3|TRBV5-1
CASSLDGLEGDTQYF
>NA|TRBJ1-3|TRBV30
CAQRTAAGNTIYF
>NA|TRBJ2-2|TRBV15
CATSRDETRAAPGELFF
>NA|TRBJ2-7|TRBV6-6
CASSYSPSWSDEQYF
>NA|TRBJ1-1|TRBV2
CASSGGGTGNTEAFF
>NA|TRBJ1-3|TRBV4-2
CASSQVARDRAFSNTIYF
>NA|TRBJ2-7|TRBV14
CASSQDSLGGRNEQYF
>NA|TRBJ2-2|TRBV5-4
CASSPGGQSGNTGELFF
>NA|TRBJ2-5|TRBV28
CASSSIWATVQETQYF